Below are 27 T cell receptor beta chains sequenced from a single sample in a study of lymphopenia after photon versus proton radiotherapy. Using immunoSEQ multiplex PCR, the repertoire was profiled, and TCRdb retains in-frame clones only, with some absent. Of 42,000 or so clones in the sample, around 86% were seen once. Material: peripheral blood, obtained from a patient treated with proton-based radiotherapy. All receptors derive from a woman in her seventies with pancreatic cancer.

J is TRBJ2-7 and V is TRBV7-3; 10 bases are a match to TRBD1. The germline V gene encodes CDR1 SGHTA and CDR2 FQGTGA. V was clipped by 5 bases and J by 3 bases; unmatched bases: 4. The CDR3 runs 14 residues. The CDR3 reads CASSHGQGVYEQYF. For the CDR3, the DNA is TGTGCCAGCAGCCATGGACAGGGGGTCTACGAGCAGTACTTC.

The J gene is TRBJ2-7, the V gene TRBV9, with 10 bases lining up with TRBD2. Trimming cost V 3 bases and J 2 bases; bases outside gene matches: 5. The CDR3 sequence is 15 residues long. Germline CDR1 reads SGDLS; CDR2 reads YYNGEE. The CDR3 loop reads CASSGAGGPPYEQYF. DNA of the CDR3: TGTGCCAGCAGCGGAGCGGGAGGGCCCCCCTACGAGCAGTACTTC.

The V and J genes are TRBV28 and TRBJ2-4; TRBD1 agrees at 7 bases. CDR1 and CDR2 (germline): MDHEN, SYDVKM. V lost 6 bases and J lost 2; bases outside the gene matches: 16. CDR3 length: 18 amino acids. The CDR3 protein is CASSLEPGQTKTKNIQYF. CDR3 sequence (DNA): TGTGCCAGCAGCCTTGAACCGGGACAGACAAAAACCAAAAACATTCAGTACTTC.

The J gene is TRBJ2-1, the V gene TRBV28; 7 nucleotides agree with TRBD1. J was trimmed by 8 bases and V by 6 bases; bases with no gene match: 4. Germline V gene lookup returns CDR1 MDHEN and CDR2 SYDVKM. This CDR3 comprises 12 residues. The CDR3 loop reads CASRSTGDEQFF. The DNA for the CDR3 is TGTGCCAGCAGGTCTACAGGGGATGAGCAGTTCTTC.

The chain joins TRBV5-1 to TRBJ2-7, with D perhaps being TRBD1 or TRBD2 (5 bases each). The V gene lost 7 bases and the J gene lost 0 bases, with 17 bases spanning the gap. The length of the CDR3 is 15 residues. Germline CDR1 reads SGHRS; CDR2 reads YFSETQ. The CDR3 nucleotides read TGCGCCAGCGCCACCGGGGACGGATTCTCCTACGAGCAGTACTTC. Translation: CASATGDGFSYEQYF.

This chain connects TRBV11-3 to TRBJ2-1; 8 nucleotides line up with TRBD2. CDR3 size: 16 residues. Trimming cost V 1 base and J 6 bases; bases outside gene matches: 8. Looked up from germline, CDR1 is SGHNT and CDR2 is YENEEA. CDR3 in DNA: TGTGCCAGCAGCTTAGGGATCGGGAGGGCCCCCAATGAGCAGTTCTTC. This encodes CASSLGIGRAPNEQFF.

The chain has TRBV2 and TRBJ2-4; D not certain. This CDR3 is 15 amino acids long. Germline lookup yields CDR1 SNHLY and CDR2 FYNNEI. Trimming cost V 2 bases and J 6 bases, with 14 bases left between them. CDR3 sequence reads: CASSEPLGGTNIQYF. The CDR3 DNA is TGTGCCAGCAGTGAACCCCTCGGTGGTACAAACATTCAGTACTTC.

CDR3 amino acids: CSVEVWGTEAFF. DNA for the CDR3: TGCAGCGTTGAGGTCTGGGGGACTGAAGCTTTCTTT. The rearrangement joins TRBV29-1 to TRBJ1-1; a possible D gene is TRBD1 (5 bases). Deletions cut 3 bases from V and 5 bases from J, with 10 bases between. Germline V CDR1 and CDR2: SQVTM, ANQGSEA. The CDR3 length is 12 residues.

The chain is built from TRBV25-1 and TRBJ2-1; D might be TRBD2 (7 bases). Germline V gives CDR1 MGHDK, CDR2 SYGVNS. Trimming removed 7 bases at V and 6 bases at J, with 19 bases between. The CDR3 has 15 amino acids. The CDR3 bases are TGTGCCAGCAATGCCTTTAGGGGGGGCTCCAATGAGCAGTTCTTC. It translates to CASNAFRGGSNEQFF.

The CDR3 sequence is CASSLATETSGRGEQFF. The CDR3 nucleotides read TGTGCCAGCAGCTTGGCCACGGAGACTAGCGGGAGAGGTGAGCAGTTCTTC. This sequence joins TRBV5-4 and TRBJ2-1; 12 nucleotides line up with TRBD2. Trimming at V came to 0 bases and at J to 9 bases, leaving 10 bases not matched to a gene. CDR3 length equals 17 residues. The V gene's germline CDR1 is SGHNT and CDR2 YYREEE (reference sequence). The complete variable domain, with remaining parts taken from reference TRBV5-4 and TRBJ2-1, reads ETGVTQSPTHLIKTRGQQVTLRCSSQSGHNTVSWYQQALGQGPQFIFQYYREEENGRGNFPPRFSGLQFPNYSSELNVNALELDDSALYLCASSLATETSGRGEQFFGPGTRLTVL.

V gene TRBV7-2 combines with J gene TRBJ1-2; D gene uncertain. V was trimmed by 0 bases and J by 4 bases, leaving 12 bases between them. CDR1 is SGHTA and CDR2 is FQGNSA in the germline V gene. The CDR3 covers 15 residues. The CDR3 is CASSLALGRAYGYTF. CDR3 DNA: TGTGCCAGCAGCTTAGCGCTTGGGCGGGCCTATGGCTACACCTTC.

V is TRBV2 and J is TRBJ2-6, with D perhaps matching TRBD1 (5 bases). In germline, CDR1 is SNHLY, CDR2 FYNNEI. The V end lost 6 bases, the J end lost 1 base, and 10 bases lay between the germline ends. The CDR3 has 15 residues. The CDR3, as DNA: TGTGCCAGCAGGACAGAAGAATCTGGGGCCAACGTCCTGACTTTC. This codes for CASRTEESGANVLTF.

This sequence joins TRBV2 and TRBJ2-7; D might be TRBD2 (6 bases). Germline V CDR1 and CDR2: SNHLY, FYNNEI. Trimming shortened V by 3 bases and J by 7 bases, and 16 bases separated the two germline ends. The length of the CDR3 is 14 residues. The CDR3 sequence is CASSEVGGVGEQYF. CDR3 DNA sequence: TGTGCCAGCAGTGAGGTTGGCGGGGTAGGTGAGCAGTACTTC.

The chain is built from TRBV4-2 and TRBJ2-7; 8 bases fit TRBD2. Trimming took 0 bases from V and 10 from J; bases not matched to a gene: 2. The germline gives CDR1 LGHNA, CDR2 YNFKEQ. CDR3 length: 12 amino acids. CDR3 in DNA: TGTGCCAGCAGCCAAGAAGGACTAGCACAGTACTTC. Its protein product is CASSQEGLAQYF.

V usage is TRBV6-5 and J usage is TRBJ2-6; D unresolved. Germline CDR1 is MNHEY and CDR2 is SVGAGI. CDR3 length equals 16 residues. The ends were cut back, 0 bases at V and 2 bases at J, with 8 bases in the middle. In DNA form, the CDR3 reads TGTGCCAGCAGTTACTCGCGTCGGGCTGGGGCCAACGTCCTGACTTTC. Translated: CASSYSRRAGANVLTF.

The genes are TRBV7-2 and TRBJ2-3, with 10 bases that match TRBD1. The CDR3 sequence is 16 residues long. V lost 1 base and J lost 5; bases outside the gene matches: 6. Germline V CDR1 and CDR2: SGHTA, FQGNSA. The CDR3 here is CASSLGGQGRGDTQYF. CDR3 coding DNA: TGTGCCAGCAGCTTAGGGGGACAGGGGAGGGGAGATACGCAGTATTTT.

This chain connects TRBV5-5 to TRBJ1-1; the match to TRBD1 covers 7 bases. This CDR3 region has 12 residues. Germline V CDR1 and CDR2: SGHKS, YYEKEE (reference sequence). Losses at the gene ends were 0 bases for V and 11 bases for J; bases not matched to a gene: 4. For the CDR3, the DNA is TGTGCCAGCAGCTTGGGCCAGGGACAGGCTTTCTTT. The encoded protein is CASSLGQGQAFF.

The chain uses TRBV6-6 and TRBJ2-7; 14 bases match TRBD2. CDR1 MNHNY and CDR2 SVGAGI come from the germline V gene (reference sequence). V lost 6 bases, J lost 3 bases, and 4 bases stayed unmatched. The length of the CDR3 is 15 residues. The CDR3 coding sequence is TGTGCCAGCAGGCCGGGACTAGCGGGAGTCTACGAGCAGTACTTC. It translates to CASRPGLAGVYEQYF.

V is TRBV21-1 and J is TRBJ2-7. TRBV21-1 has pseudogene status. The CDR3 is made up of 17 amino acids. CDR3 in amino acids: CASPNGETGPWGYEQYF. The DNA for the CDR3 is TGTGCCAGCCCCAACGGCGAAACCGGTCCGTGGGGCTACGAGCAGTACTTC.

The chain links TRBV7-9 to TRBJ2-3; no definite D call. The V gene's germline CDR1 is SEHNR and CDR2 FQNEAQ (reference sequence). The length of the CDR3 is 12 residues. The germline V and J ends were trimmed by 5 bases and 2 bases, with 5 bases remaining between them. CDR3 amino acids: CASSRPTDTQYF. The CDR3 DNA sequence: TGTGCCAGCAGCCGCCCCACAGATACGCAGTATTTT.

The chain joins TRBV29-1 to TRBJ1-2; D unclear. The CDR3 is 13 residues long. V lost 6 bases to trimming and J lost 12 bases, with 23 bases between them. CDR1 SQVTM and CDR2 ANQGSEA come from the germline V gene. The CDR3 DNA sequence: TGCAGCGTCCACGAACGTACCAGGAATTCTGACACCTTC. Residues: CSVHERTRNSDTF.

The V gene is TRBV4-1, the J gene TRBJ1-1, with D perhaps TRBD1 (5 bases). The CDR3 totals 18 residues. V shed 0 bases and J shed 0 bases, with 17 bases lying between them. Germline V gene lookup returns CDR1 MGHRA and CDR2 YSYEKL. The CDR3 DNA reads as TGCGCCAGCAGCCAAGATACAGGCCTAGCTTACATGAACACTGAAGCTTTCTTT. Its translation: CASSQDTGLAYMNTEAFF.

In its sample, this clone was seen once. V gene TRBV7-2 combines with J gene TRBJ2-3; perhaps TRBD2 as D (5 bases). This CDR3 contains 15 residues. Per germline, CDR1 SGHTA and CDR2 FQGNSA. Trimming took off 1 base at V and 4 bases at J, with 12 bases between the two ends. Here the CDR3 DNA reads TGTGCCAGCAGCTTAGGGGTTAGCGCCGCAGATACGCAGTATTTT. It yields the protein CASSLGVSAADTQYF. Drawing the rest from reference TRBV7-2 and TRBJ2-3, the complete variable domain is GAGVSQSPSNKVTEKGKDVELRCDPISGHTALYWYRQSLGQGLEFLIYFQGNSAPDKSGLPSDRFSAERTGGSVSTLTIQRTQQEDSAVYLCASSLGVSAADTQYFGPGTRLTVL.

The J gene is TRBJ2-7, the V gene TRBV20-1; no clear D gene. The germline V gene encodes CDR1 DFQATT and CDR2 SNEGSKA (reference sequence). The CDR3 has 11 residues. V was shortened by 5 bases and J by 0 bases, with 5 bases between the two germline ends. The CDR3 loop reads CSAGDSYEQYF. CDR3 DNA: TGCAGTGCTGGGGACTCCTACGAGCAGTACTTC.

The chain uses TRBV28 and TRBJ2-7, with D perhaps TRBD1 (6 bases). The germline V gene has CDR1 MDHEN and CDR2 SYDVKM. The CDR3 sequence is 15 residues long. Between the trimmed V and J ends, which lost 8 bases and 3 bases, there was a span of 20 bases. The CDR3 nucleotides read TGTGCCAGCGGCCTTTCCTTAGGACAGAACTACGAGCAGTACTTC. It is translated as CASGLSLGQNYEQYF.

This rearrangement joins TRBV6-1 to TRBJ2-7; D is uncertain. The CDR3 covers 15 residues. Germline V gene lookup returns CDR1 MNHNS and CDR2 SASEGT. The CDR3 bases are TGTGCTACCCTCAAGATTAGGCCTTCCTCCTACGAGCAGTACTTC. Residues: CATLKIRPSSYEQYF.

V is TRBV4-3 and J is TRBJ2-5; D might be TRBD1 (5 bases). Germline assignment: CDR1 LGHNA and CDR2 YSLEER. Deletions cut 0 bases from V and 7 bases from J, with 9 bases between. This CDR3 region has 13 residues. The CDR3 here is CASSQDRQGTQYF. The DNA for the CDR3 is TGCGCCAGCAGCCAAGACAGGCAGGGGACCCAGTACTTC.